These 28 T cell receptor beta chains were all obtained from the same sample, sequenced in a study of human T cells and chemical hapten exposure. This sample's time point: patch test 1, 2 weeks after DPC sensitization. Indicated treatment: therapeutic diphenylcyclopropenone sensitization with weekly scalp DPC. One entry per CDR3 protein results from TCRdb running MiXCR on the RACE reads. The data hold tens of thousands of distinct CDR3 sequences, with 12% observed a single time. The material was whole blood, obtained in connection with sensitization to the hapten diphenylcyclopropenone (DPC). These receptors were obtained from a woman in her sixties with alopecia areata. Some clones in this sample may be carry-over from other donors' samples.

Ten or more counts support this clonotype. The chain couples TRBV28 to TRBJ2-7; D gene ambiguous. This CDR3 contains 11 residues. The V gene's germline CDR1 is MDHEN and CDR2 SYDVKM. V was cut by 7 bases and J by 2 bases, with 6 bases left in between. The CDR3 region is CASTRAYEQYF. DNA of the CDR3: TGTGCCAGCACCCGTGCCTACGAGCAGTACTTC.

This clonotype has just a few counts. The chain employs TRBV5-1 and TRBJ1-6; the D is unclear. V was cut by 0 bases and J by 5 bases, with 6 bases left in between. The CDR3 contains 14 residues. Germline CDR1 and CDR2: SGHRS and YFSETQ. The DNA of the CDR3 is TGCGCCAGCAGCTTGGCTAGGGATAATTCACCCCTCCACTTT. Its protein product is CASSLARDNSPLHF.

As to this clonotype: One end of the junction varies from germline; a read error may be responsible. CDR3 sequence: CGSSETGTYEQYF. DNA for the CDR3: TGTGGCAGCAGTGAGACCGGGACGTACGAGCAGTACTTC. The chain couples TRBV25-1 to TRBJ2-7; D is perhaps TRBD1 or TRBD2 (5 bases each). The CDR3 loop spans 13 amino acids. From germline, CDR1 is MGHDK and CDR2 SYGVNS.

The chain has TRBV10-2 and TRBJ2-7; 8 nucleotides align to TRBD1. Germline-derived CDR1 and CDR2 are WSHSY and SAAADI. V was clipped by 10 bases and J by 2 bases; unmatched bases: 7. The CDR3 has 13 residues. The CDR3 here is CAISTGAPYEQYF. CDR3 DNA: TGCGCCATCTCGACAGGGGCCCCCTACGAGCAGTACTTC.

This clonotype showed up many times. The rearrangement links TRBV14 to TRBJ1-6; possible D gene TRBD1, 5 bases. From germline, CDR1 is SGHDN and CDR2 FVKESK. Trimming removed 5 bases at V and 3 bases at J, with 8 bases between. The CDR3 is 14 residues long. As DNA, the CDR3 is TGTGCCAGCAGCTTCCAGGGCTATAATTCACCCCTCCACTTT. Translation: CASSFQGYNSPLHF.

In this sample, this clonotype turned up many times. At one end the junction does not follow the germline gene, possibly because of a read error. The V gene is TRBV15, the J gene TRBJ2-1, with D uncertain. The CDR3 consists of 11 residues. Germline lookup yields CDR1 LNHNV and CDR2 YYDKDF (reference sequence). Here the CDR3 reads CATSGESEQFF. CDR3 in DNA: TGTGCCACCAGCGGAGAGAGTGAGCAGTTCTTC.

The rearrangement links TRBV3-1 to TRBJ1-3, with unresolved D. The CDR3 runs to 14 residues. Germline assignment: CDR1 LGHDT and CDR2 YNNKEL (reference sequence). V shed 5 bases and J shed 4 bases, with 12 bases lying between them. CDR3 region: CASSERPQGNTIYF. The CDR3 nucleotides read TGTGCCAGCAGCGAAAGACCTCAAGGAAACACCATATATTTT. Variable domain in full (rest from reference TRBV3-1 and TRBJ1-3): DTAVSQTPKYLVTQMGNDKSIKCEQNLGHDTMYWYKQDSKKFLKIMFSYNNKELIINETVPNRFSPKSPDKAHLNLHINSLELGDSAVYFCASSERPQGNTIYFGEGSWLTVV.

The sample holds a few counts of this clonotype. This rearrangement joins TRBV29-1 to TRBJ2-1; TRBD1 might be the D (6 bases). Between the trimmed V and J ends, which lost 5 bases and 0 bases, there was a span of 14 bases. CDR1 is SQVTM and CDR2 is ANQGSEA in the germline V gene. The CDR3 length is 15 residues. The CDR3: CSVPGAASSYNEQFF. In nucleotides, the CDR3 is TGCAGCGTTCCAGGGGCAGCTAGCTCCTACAATGAGCAGTTCTTC.

There are many counts of this clonotype. The J gene is TRBJ1-2, the V gene TRBV2; the D gene is possibly TRBD1 (5 bases). The V gene's germline CDR1 is SNHLY and CDR2 FYNNEI. Trimming left V 7 bases short and J 4 bases short, with 10 bases between. CDR3 length: 12 amino acids. DNA of the CDR3: TGTGCCAGCAAGCGGGACCTCTATGGCTACACCTTC. Translation: CASKRDLYGYTF.

This clonotype has just a few counts. The V call is TRBV6-5, the J call TRBJ2-6; D call uncertain. V lost 2 bases, J lost 0 bases, and 8 bases lay in between. Germline CDR1 and CDR2: MNHEY and SVGAGI. There are 16 residues in the CDR3. Here the CDR3 reads CASSYGMDSGANVLTF. CDR3 DNA: TGTGCCAGCAGTTACGGGATGGACTCTGGGGCCAACGTCCTGACTTTC.

The gene calls are TRBV4-2 and TRBJ2-3, with D perhaps being TRBD1 or TRBD2 (5 bases each). Trimming cost V 1 base and J 2 bases, with 16 bases left between them. The CDR3 runs 17 residues. Per the germline V gene, CDR1 is LGHNA and CDR2 is YNFKEQ. The CDR3 region has the DNA TGTGCCAGCAGCCAAGTGCCCTGGGACCTAACCACAGATACGCAGTATTTT. Protein product: CASSQVPWDLTTDTQYF.

This rearrangement joins TRBV5-1 to TRBJ1-1, with a weak D call TRBD1 (5 bases). This CDR3 contains 15 residues. The germline V gene encodes CDR1 SGHRS and CDR2 YFSETQ. V dropped 0 bases and J dropped 0 bases, with 9 bases sitting between them. The CDR3 region is CASSLATGMNTEAFF. In DNA, the CDR3 is TGCGCCAGCAGCTTGGCCACAGGTATGAACACTGAAGCTTTCTTT.

This clonotype was seen repeatedly, ten times or more. The chain couples TRBV18 to TRBJ2-1, with 9 bases that match TRBD2. Germline CDR1 KGHSH, CDR2 LQKENI. Unmatched junction bases numbered 7, after V lost 6 bases and J lost 1 base. The CDR3 is 16 residues long. The CDR3 DNA follows: TGTGCCAGCTCCGGGACTAGCAGGGAATCCTACAATGAGCAGTTCTTC. Its protein product is CASSGTSRESYNEQFF.

This chain links TRBV29-1 with TRBJ1-5; D gene ambiguous. Germline values: CDR1 SQVTM, CDR2 ANQGSEA. With 2 bases removed from V and 0 bases from J, the gap between germline ends came to 11 bases. CDR3 size: 15 residues. This chain's CDR3 is CSVELRDTSNQPQHF. The CDR3 DNA reads TGCAGCGTTGAATTGAGAGACACTAGCAATCAGCCCCAGCATTTT.

Many counts were recorded for this clonotype. The CDR3 DNA is TGTGCCAGCAGCCAAGTCCGGTCCAATCAGCCCCAGCATTTT. Amino acids: CASSQVRSNQPQHF. The chain is built from TRBV4-2 and TRBJ1-5; D gene uncertain. The CDR3 sequence is 14 residues long. Germline V CDR1 and CDR2: LGHNA, YNFKEQ. The V and J ends lost 1 base and 3 bases respectively, with 7 bases between them.

This chain connects TRBV4-1 to TRBJ1-2, with TRBD1 as a possible D gene (5 bases). Trimming removed 0 bases at V and 7 bases at J, with 9 bases between. The CDR3 spans 13 residues. Looked up from germline, CDR1 is MGHRA and CDR2 is YSYEKL. CDR3: CASSQENRPGYTF. The CDR3 bases are TGCGCCAGCAGCCAAGAAAACAGGCCTGGCTACACCTTC.

This clonotype has a count of ten or more. The chain combines TRBV9 with TRBJ1-2; D might be TRBD1 (5 bases). This CDR3 comprises 19 residues. The germline V gene encodes CDR1 SGDLS and CDR2 YYNGEE. V lost 3 bases and J lost 4, with 28 bases in between. The CDR3 region is CASSAPFPGMGQEVYGYTF. CDR3 nucleotide sequence: TGTGCCAGCAGCGCCCCCTTCCCCGGGATGGGGCAGGAGGTCTATGGCTACACCTTC.

This rearrangement joins TRBV5-1 to TRBJ2-3, with D possibly matching TRBD2 (6 bases). Looked up from germline, CDR1 is SGHRS and CDR2 is YFSETQ. The CDR3 covers 16 residues. V lost 4 bases, J lost 6 bases, and 21 bases lay in between. The CDR3, as DNA: TGCGCCAGCAGCCCCTGGCCGGTGGGGGAGGCGGATACGCAGTATTTT. This encodes CASSPWPVGEADTQYF.

In DNA form, the CDR3 reads TGTGCCAGCAGTTTATTGAGGACTAGCGGAACAGAGCAGTACTTC. Translation: CASSLLRTSGTEQYF. The rearrangement joins TRBV28 to TRBJ2-7; 10 positions match TRBD2. Germline CDR1 reads MDHEN; CDR2 reads SYDVKM. The CDR3 totals 15 residues. Trimming removed 1 base from V and 7 bases from J; junction bases left unmatched: 7. Complete variable domain (other parts from reference TRBV28 and TRBJ2-7): DVKVTQSSRYLVKRTGEKVFLECVQDMDHENMFWYRQDPGLGLRLIYFSYDVKMKEKGDIPEGYSVSREKKERFSLILESASTNQTSMYLCASSLLRTSGTEQYFGPGTRLTVT.

This clonotype was counted ten times or more. The chain recombines TRBV7-3 with TRBJ2-3; 11 positions agree with TRBD2. V was clipped by 7 bases and J by 4 bases; unmatched bases: 4. Germline CDR1 SGHTA, CDR2 FQGTGA. CDR3 size: 14 residues. The CDR3 nucleotides read TGTGCCAGCAAACTAGCGGGAGCATCAGATACGCAGTATTTT. Encoded protein: CASKLAGASDTQYF.

This clonotype was detected many times. The chain employs TRBV18 and TRBJ1-1, with a possible D match to TRBD1 (6 bases). Trimming left V 3 bases short and J 0 bases short, with 11 bases between. There are 15 residues in the CDR3. Germline-derived CDR1 and CDR2 are KGHSH and LQKENI. In nucleotides, the CDR3 is TGTGCCAGCTCACCTGCGGACAGCTTGAACACTGAAGCTTTCTTT. Its protein product is CASSPADSLNTEAFF. Full variable domain (outside the CDR3, taken from reference TRBV18 and TRBJ1-1): NAGVMQNPRHLVRRRGQEARLRCSPMKGHSHVYWYRQLPEEGLKFMVYLQKENIIDESGMPKERFSAEFPKEGPSILRIQQVVRGDSAAYFCASSPADSLNTEAFFGQGTRLTVV.

This clonotype was seen a few times. CDR3 loop: CASSLLWGTDTQYF. In nucleotides, the CDR3 is TGTGCCAGCAGCTTATTGTGGGGCACAGATACGCAGTATTTT. This chain uses TRBV7-3 with TRBJ2-3, with no clear D. The CDR3 has 14 amino acids. The germline gives CDR1 SGHTA, CDR2 FQGTGA. V dropped 2 bases and J dropped 1 base, with 7 bases sitting between them.

This clonotype has at least ten counts. The chain joins TRBV3-1 to TRBJ2-1; 10 positions agree with TRBD1. V was pared by 0 bases and J by 8 bases, with 13 bases of the junction left unmatched. Germline values: CDR1 LGHDT, CDR2 YNNKEL (reference sequence). The CDR3 has 18 residues. DNA for the CDR3: TGTGCCAGCAGCCAAGAAGTGGGACAGGGGCGCAGGTCCGATGAGCAGTTCTTC. Translated, it gives CASSQEVGQGRRSDEQFF.

The rearrangement links TRBV12-3 or TRBV12-4 to TRBJ2-3; 8 positions match TRBD1. V lost 1 base, J lost 2 bases, and 2 bases stayed unmatched. CDR3 size: 15 residues. CDR3 loop: CASSLGTGITDTQYF. Written as DNA, the CDR3 is TGTGCCAGCAGTTTAGGGACAGGGATCACAGATACGCAGTATTTT.

At least ten counts were recorded for this clonotype. The chain is built from TRBV2 and TRBJ2-7; possibly TRBD1 or TRBD2 for D (5 bases each). The germline CDR1 and CDR2 sequences are SNHLY and FYNNEI. Trimming removed 1 base at V and 4 bases at J, with 14 bases between. CDR3 length: 15 amino acids. The DNA for the CDR3 is TGTGCCAGCAGTGAAGAGGGACGGGGACCTTACGAGCAGTACTTC. Encoded protein: CASSEEGRGPYEQYF.

This clonotype has only a few counts. The rearrangement joins TRBV7-6 to TRBJ2-1; D possibly corresponds to TRBD2 (7 bases). With 10 bases removed from V and 5 bases from J, the gap between germline ends came to 15 bases. The V gene's germline CDR1 is SGHVS and CDR2 FNYEAQ. This CDR3 contains 13 residues. The CDR3 is CATGGGSDNEQFF. DNA of the CDR3: TGTGCCACGGGGGGCGGATCCGACAATGAGCAGTTCTTC.

Details on this clonotype: One base away lies a much larger clone, so this may be a sequencing read error. The genes are TRBV4-2 and TRBJ1-4; no definite D call. Germline values: CDR1 LGHNA, CDR2 YNFKEQ. The CDR3 sequence is 11 residues long. CDR3 DNA: TGTGTCAGCAGCCACGCTGAAAAACTGTTTTTT. It translates to CVSSHAEKLFF.

The J gene is TRBJ1-1, the V gene TRBV10-1; TRBD1 matches 9 bases. The V segment lost 4 bases and the J segment 6 bases; nucleotides outside the gene matches: 3. This CDR3 has 13 residues. In germline, CDR1 is WNHNN, CDR2 SYGVQD (reference sequence). CDR3 coding DNA: TGCGCCAGCAGTGGGGGACAGGGCGCTGAAGCTTTCTTT. It translates to CASSGGQGAEAFF.